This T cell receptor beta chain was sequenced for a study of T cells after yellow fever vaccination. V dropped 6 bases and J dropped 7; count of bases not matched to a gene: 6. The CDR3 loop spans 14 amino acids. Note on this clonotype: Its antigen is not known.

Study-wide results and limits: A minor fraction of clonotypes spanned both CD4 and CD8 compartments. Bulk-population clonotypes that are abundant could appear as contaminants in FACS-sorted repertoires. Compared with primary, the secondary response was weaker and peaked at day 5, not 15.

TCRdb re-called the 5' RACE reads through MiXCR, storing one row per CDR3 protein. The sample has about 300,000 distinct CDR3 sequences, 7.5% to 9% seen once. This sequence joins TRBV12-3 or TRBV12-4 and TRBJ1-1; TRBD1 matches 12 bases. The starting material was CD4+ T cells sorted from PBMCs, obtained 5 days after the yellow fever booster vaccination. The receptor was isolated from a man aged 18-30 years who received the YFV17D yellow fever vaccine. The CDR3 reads CASRERDRGLEAFF. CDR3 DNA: TGTGCCAGCAGGGAACGGGACAGGGGGCTTGAAGCTTTCTTT.